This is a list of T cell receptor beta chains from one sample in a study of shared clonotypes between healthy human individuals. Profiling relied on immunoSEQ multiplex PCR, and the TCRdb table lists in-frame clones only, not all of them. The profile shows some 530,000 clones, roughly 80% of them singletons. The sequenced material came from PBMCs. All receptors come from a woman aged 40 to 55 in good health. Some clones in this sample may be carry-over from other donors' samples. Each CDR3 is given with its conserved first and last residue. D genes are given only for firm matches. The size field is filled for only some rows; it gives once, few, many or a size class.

TGTGCCAGCTCGGGAGACAGCCTAATCGATGAGCAGTTCTTC	CASSGDSLIDEQFF	TRBJ2-1	NA	TRBV6-1	NA
TGTGCCAGCAGCTTGCTCGTCAGCGCCGGTGGTACAGATACGCAGTATTTT	CASSLLVSAGGTDTQYF	TRBJ2-3	NA	TRBV5-4	NA
TGTGCCAGCAGCGTAGCTTCATCGACGAGGAACTCTGGAAACACCATATATTTT	CASSVASSTRNSGNTIYF	TRBJ1-3	NA	TRBV9	NA
TGTGCCAGCAGCGCATATACCAACCGGGCCTACGAGCAGTACTTC	CASSAYTNRAYEQYF	TRBJ2-7	NA	TRBV7-9	NA
TGTGCCAGCAGCTCGACTAGCGGATTCCAAGAGACCCAGTACTTC	CASSSTSGFQETQYF	TRBJ2-5	TRBD2	TRBV7-9	NA
TGTGCCAGCAGCTTAGATAACGGGCTAGCGGGCTACAATGAGCAGTTCTTC	CASSLDNGLAGYNEQFF	TRBJ2-1	TRBD2	TRBV11-3	NA
TGTGCCAGCAGTGCCGGGACAGTGGGCTACGAGCAGTACTTC	CASSAGTVGYEQYF	TRBJ2-7	TRBD1	TRBV2	once
TGTGCCAGCAGTCCCCGTTCATACGAGCAGTACTTC	CASSPRSYEQYF	TRBJ2-7	NA	TRBV28	NA
TGTGCCTGGAGTGAGGTTATCCAAGAGACCCAGTACTTC	CAWSEVIQETQYF	TRBJ2-5	NA	TRBV30	NA
TGTGCCAGCTCACTAGAACAGGAGAGCACCTACGAGCAGTACTTC	CASSLEQESTYEQYF	TRBJ2-7	NA	TRBV18	NA
TGTGCCAGCAGCTTGGCAGGCCGAGGTGGAAACACCATATATTTT	CASSLAGRGGNTIYF	TRBJ1-3	NA	TRBV5-6	NA
TGTGCCACCAGCAGCCTCATCCTAGCGGGAGCGCACCGTAGCGGGGAGCTGTTTTTT	CATSSLILAGAHRSGELFF	TRBJ2-2	TRBD2	TRBV15	NA
TGTGCCAGCAGTTACTCGAAGGGCGGGAGTAGTTACGAGCAGTACTTC	CASSYSKGGSSYEQYF	TRBJ2-7	TRBD2	TRBV6-5	NA
TGTGCCAGCAGCCAAGTGAGTCCCGGGGAGCCCCAGCATTTT	CASSQVSPGEPQHF	TRBJ1-5	NA	TRBV4-2	NA
TGTGCCAGCAGCGTAGGGGTCCCCCAAGGGGATACGCAGTATTTT	CASSVGVPQGDTQYF	TRBJ2-3	NA	TRBV9	once
TGTGCCACCAGCGGATCGTACCTACAGGGGGAAGGCTACACCTTC	CATSGSYLQGEGYTF	TRBJ1-2	TRBD1	TRBV15	NA
TGTGCCAGCAGCTTAAAGGTGGAAGAGACCCAGTACTTC	CASSLKVEETQYF	TRBJ2-5	NA	TRBV7-3	NA
TGTGCCAGCAGCCCGAGCGGGCCAGATACGCAGTATTTT	CASSPSGPDTQYF	TRBJ2-3	NA	TRBV7-9	NA
TGTGCCAGCAGTAGCCTTGGGGAGGGGAGCTCCTACGAGCAGTACTTC	CASSSLGEGSSYEQYF	TRBJ2-7	TRBD2	TRBV28	NA
TGCGCCAGCACAGGGAACACTGAAGCTTTCTTT	CASTGNTEAFF	TRBJ1-1	NA	TRBV5-1	NA
TGTGCCGCGGGCCCCTACGAGCAGTACTTC	CAAGPYEQYF	TRBJ2-7	NA	TRBV6-1	NA
TGTGCCAGCTCACCAAGGACGGGTGGGGGGAATGAGCAGTTCTTC	CASSPRTGGGNEQFF	TRBJ2-1	NA	TRBV18	once
TGTGCCAGCAGCATATCCGGGACAGCGTCATTTGGAAACACCATATATTTT	CASSISGTASFGNTIYF	TRBJ1-3	TRBD1	TRBV9	once
TGCGCCAGCAGCGAGACTAGCGGGAGGCCCTGGGACGAGCAGTACTTC	CASSETSGRPWDEQYF	TRBJ2-7	TRBD2	TRBV5-1	NA
TGCGCCAGCAGCCCCTCCTCAGTAACCGGTGGGGTCCAGTACTTC	CASSPSSVTGGVQYF	TRBJ2-4	NA	TRBV4-3	NA
TGTGCCAGCTCACAAGGGTCTAGTAGGCGCACAGATACGCAGTATTTT	CASSQGSSRRTDTQYF	TRBJ2-3	NA	TRBV18	NA
TGTGCCAGCAGCGAGGGAGGGCCCAATCAGCCCCAGCATTTT	CASSEGGPNQPQHF	TRBJ1-5	NA	TRBV6-5	NA
TGTGCCAGCAGCCGAGAGGAGGCTAGCGGGAGCGCCGGGGAGCTGTTTTTT	CASSREEASGSAGELFF	TRBJ2-2	TRBD2	TRBV4-2	NA
TGTGCCTGGACGGCTCGAGTCTCAGGTTACTACGAGCAGTACTTC	CAWTARVSGYYEQYF	TRBJ2-7	NA	TRBV30	NA
TGTGCCAGCACCGAAGGAGGTAATCAGCCCCAGCATTTT	CASTEGGNQPQHF	TRBJ1-5	NA	TRBV2	NA
TGTGCCATCACTCATGACGGCCTGGGGAACTATGGCTACACCTTC	CAITHDGLGNYGYTF	TRBJ1-2	NA	TRBV10-3	few
TGTGCCAGCAGCTTAGAGGGGGGGTCAAGACAGCCCCAGCATTTT	CASSLEGGSRQPQHF	TRBJ1-5	NA	TRBV7-2	NA
TGTGCCAGCAGCATTGGGCCTAATCAGCCCCAGCATTTT	CASSIGPNQPQHF	TRBJ1-5	NA	TRBV7-3	NA
TGTGCCAGCAGCCGAAGCCCGGGACAGCGAAGAACCGGGGAGCTGTTTTTT	CASSRSPGQRRTGELFF	TRBJ2-2	NA	TRBV21-1	once
TGTGCCAGCAGCGCAAACAGGGCTAGTTCGGACACCGGGGAGCTGTTTTTT	CASSANRASSDTGELFF	TRBJ2-2	NA	TRBV9	NA
TGTGCCAGTAGTACGACAGAGAACACCGGGGAGCTGTTTTTT	CASSTTENTGELFF	TRBJ2-2	NA	TRBV19	NA
TGTGCCAGCAGTGAGAGGCTAGCGGACTACAATGAGCAGTTCTTC	CASSERLADYNEQFF	TRBJ2-1	TRBD2	TRBV25-1	NA
TGCAGCGTTGTACGTCTAGCGGGAGGGCCAGGGGAGCAGTACTTC	CSVVRLAGGPGEQYF	TRBJ2-7	TRBD2	TRBV29-1	NA
TGTGCCAGCAGCCAAGATCAGGGACTAGCGGGAGGGGGTGTGTACGAGCAGTACTTC	CASSQDQGLAGGGVYEQYF	TRBJ2-7	TRBD2	TRBV4-2	few